Below are 29 T cell receptor beta chains sequenced from a single sample in a study of CD8 T cells in ankylosing spondylitis (TCRdb year 2017). The library was made by 5' RACE. Sequenced using an Illumina HiSeq 2500. The public reads were reanalyzed by TCRdb: fastp trimming at Q25, MiXCR alignment, in-frame beta chains only. Rows are combined by CDR3 protein, so each entry shows the most common genes and DNA. This sample comprises 200,000 to 250,000 distinct CDR3 sequences, roughly a third of them detected only once. Approximately 4.4% of the sample is taken by the ten largest. The specimen sequenced was blood, either unsorted or a sorted T cell fraction (not recorded which). The receptors shown here come from a male donor with ankylosing spondylitis or in good health (not recorded which).

The chain links TRBV28 to TRBJ2-5; 7 bases agree with TRBD1. V gave up 4 bases and J gave up 3 bases; unmatched junction bases: 11. The CDR3 runs to 16 residues. Per germline, CDR1 MDHEN and CDR2 SYDVKM. This CDR3 reads CASSSAAGGLEETQYF. The CDR3 nucleotides are TGTGCCAGCAGTTCAGCGGCAGGGGGATTAGAAGAGACCCAGTACTTC.

The rearrangement links TRBV9 to TRBJ2-7, with D tentatively TRBD1 or TRBD2 (5 bases each). Germline CDR1 reads SGDLS; CDR2 reads YYNGEE. This CDR3 region has 13 residues. V was trimmed by 0 bases and J by 6 bases, leaving 10 bases between them. CDR3 sequence (DNA): TGTGCCAGCAGCGTAGGGGACCCCGGCGAGCAGTACTTC. Translated, it gives CASSVGDPGEQYF.

This clonotype was observed a few times. The rearrangement links TRBV6-5 to TRBJ2-7, with D possibly being TRBD1 or TRBD2 (5 bases each). CDR3 length: 14 amino acids. Germline CDR1 MNHEY, CDR2 SVGAGI. Trimming removed 4 bases at V and 4 bases at J, with 14 bases between. The CDR3 here is CASSWDRDGYEQYF. The CDR3, as DNA: TGTGCCAGCAGTTGGGACCGGGACGGATACGAGCAGTACTTC.

This chain uses TRBV10-3 with TRBJ2-5; D perhaps matches TRBD1 (5 bases). The CDR3 covers 15 residues. V was shortened by 3 bases and J by 5 bases, with 16 bases between the two germline ends. Germline lookup yields CDR1 ENHRY and CDR2 SYGVKD. DNA of the CDR3: TGTGCCATCAGTGAAGGACACAACCCGTGGGAGACCCAGTACTTC. It yields the protein CAISEGHNPWETQYF.

The chain couples TRBV7-9 to TRBJ2-2; tentative D call: TRBD1 (5 bases). The CDR3 has 15 residues. In germline, CDR1 is SEHNR, CDR2 FQNEAQ (reference sequence). V was shortened by 2 bases and J by 2 bases, with 9 bases between the two germline ends. The CDR3: CASSLRDRNTGELFF. DNA of the CDR3: TGTGCCAGCAGCTTAAGAGACAGAAACACCGGGGAGCTGTTTTTT. Supplemented by reference TRBV7-9 and TRBJ2-2, the full variable domain reads DTGVSQNPRHKITKRGQNVTFRCDPISEHNRLYWYRQTLGQGPEFLTYFQNEAQLEKSRLLSDRFSAERPKGSFSTLEIQRTEQGDSAMYLCASSLRDRNTGELFFGEGSRLTVL.

A note on this clonotype: The germline gene is not matched at one end of the junction; a read error may be the cause. The rearrangement links TRBV12-3 or TRBV12-4 to TRBJ2-7, with D possibly matching TRBD2 (6 bases). This CDR3 has 15 amino acids. CDR3 in amino acids: CATSVIDSPDYAQYF. CDR3 nucleotides: TGTGCCACCTCGGTTATAGACAGCCCGGACTACGCGCAGTACTTC.

Regarding this clonotype: The DNA is left out, because the CDR3 cannot be placed on it with certainty; the CDR3 is given as TCRdb lists it. The chain couples TRBV6-5 to TRBJ1-4. CDR1 is MNHEY, CDR2 SVGAGI, per germline. The CDR3 is 13 residues long, counting both termini. This CDR3 reads CASSYFGNEKLFF.

CDR3 sequence (DNA): TGTGCCAGCAGTTTATCGACCCGACAGGGGGCAGGAACTAATGAAAAACTGTTTTTT. This gives the protein CASSLSTRQGAGTNEKLFF. The chain carries TRBV27 and TRBJ1-4, with 10 bases that match TRBD1. The ends lost 0 bases at V and 1 base at J; junction bases unmatched: 8. The germline V gene encodes CDR1 MNHEY and CDR2 SMNVEV (reference sequence). This CDR3 has 19 amino acids.

The chain links TRBV29-1 to TRBJ2-7; D uncertain. The CDR3 is 11 amino acids. Germline CDR1 is SQVTM and CDR2 is ANQGSEA. Trimming shortened V by 5 bases and J by 7 bases, and 12 bases separated the two germline ends. DNA of the CDR3: TGCAGCGTTCTAGACACCGGGGAGCAGTACTTC. Protein: CSVLDTGEQYF.

The chain joins TRBV7-2 to TRBJ2-1; the D is unclear. The CDR3 runs to 15 residues. V was cut by 4 bases and J by 0 bases, with 10 bases left in between. Germline V gene lookup returns CDR1 SGHTA and CDR2 FQGNSA. The CDR3 loop reads CASSSDLSSYNEQFF. CDR3 sequence (DNA): TGTGCCAGCAGCTCCGACCTGAGCTCCTACAATGAGCAGTTCTTC.

This sequence joins TRBV20-1 and TRBJ2-3, with 7 bases lining up with TRBD2. This CDR3 region has 15 residues. Germline assignment: CDR1 DFQATT and CDR2 SNEGSKA (reference sequence). V shed 8 bases, J shed 1 base, and the junction held 12 bases outside the gene matches. Here the CDR3 DNA reads TGCAGTCCACTCCCAAGCGGGGAGGGCACAGATACGCAGTATTTT. Amino acid sequence: CSPLPSGEGTDTQYF.

The chain carries TRBV4-1 and TRBJ1-3, with D hard to call. CDR1 and CDR2 from the germline V gene are MGHRA and YSYEKL. The CDR3 spans 18 residues. The ends were cut back, 0 bases at V and 4 bases at J, with 19 bases in the middle. In DNA form, the CDR3 reads TGCGCCAGCAGCCAAGATTTCTTACGGACCTTCGGGGGAAACACCATATATTTT. This encodes CASSQDFLRTFGGNTIYF.

This clonotype occurred once. The chain is built from TRBV27 and TRBJ2-3; 7 nucleotides match TRBD1. CDR1 and CDR2 from the germline V gene are MNHEY and SMNVEV (reference sequence). This CDR3 is 15 amino acids long. Trimming at V came to 5 bases and at J to 1 base, leaving 6 bases not matched to a gene. CDR3 DNA: TGTGCCAGCAGTCATTTAGGACAGGGCACAGATACGCAGTATTTT. Translating it yields CASSHLGQGTDTQYF.

The table lists this clonotype with a few counts. This rearrangement joins TRBV6-1 to TRBJ1-5; possibly TRBD1 for D (6 bases). Trimming stripped 4 bases from V and 5 bases from J, with 9 bases between. Germline V gene lookup returns CDR1 MNHNS and CDR2 SASEGT. The CDR3 runs 13 residues. CDR3 nucleotides: TGTGCCAGCAGTGCCAGGGGTTATCAGCCCCAGCATTTT. This sequence encodes CASSARGYQPQHF.

The gene calls are TRBV12-3 or TRBV12-4 and TRBJ2-1, with 9 bases that match TRBD1. V was pared by 8 bases and J by 13 bases, with 9 bases of the junction left unmatched. The CDR3 runs to 12 residues. The CDR3 protein is CASHGTGYDQFF. The CDR3 nucleotides are TGTGCCAGCCACGGGACAGGGTACGACCAGTTCTTC.

V is TRBV9 and J is TRBJ2-5; D gene ambiguous. Trimming stripped 2 bases from V and 2 bases from J, with 16 bases between. CDR3 size: 16 residues. Germline V lookup: CDR1 SGDLS, CDR2 YYNGEE. The CDR3 DNA is TGTGCCAGCAGCGTTTCTGCCAGCATCATACAAGAGACCCAGTACTTC. Translation: CASSVSASIIQETQYF. The full variable domain, completed using reference TRBV9 and TRBJ2-5, is DSGVTQTPKHLITATGQRVTLRCSPRSGDLSVYWYQQSLDQGLQFLIQYYNGEERAKGNILERFSAQQFPDLHSELNLSSLELGDSALYFCASSVSASIIQETQYFGPGTRLLVL.

Note on this clonotype: This may stem from a read error, because a much larger clone lies one nucleotide away. The chain links TRBV5-4 to TRBJ2-1, with D perhaps matching TRBD1 (6 bases). V dropped 9 bases and J dropped 10 bases, with 20 bases sitting between them. Germline CDR1 and CDR2: SGHNT and YYREEE (reference sequence). This CDR3 has 13 amino acids. This chain's CDR3 is CAIRWGRVREQFF. The DNA of the CDR3 is TGTGCCATCCGCTGGGGGCGGGTCAGAGAGCAGTTCTTC.

The chain links TRBV24-1 to TRBJ1-2; the D gene is possibly TRBD1 (5 bases). The germline V gene encodes CDR1 KGHDR and CDR2 SFDVKD. V was shortened by 5 bases and J by 2 bases, with 11 bases between the two germline ends. The CDR3 spans 14 residues. The CDR3 DNA reads as TGTGCCACCAGTGGCCAGGGAGCAAACTATGGCTACACCTTC. The encoded protein is CATSGQGANYGYTF.

The chain couples TRBV10-3 to TRBJ2-7, with D hard to call. Germline CDR1 is ENHRY and CDR2 is SYGVKD. CDR3 length equals 17 residues. Between the trimmed V and J ends, which lost 0 bases and 3 bases, there was a span of 18 bases. In nucleotides, the CDR3 is TGTGCCATCAGTGAGTCGGCCCCTGGCACGATCAGCTACGAGCAGTACTTC. It codes for CAISESAPGTISYEQYF.

This clonotype was seen many times. J is TRBJ1-1 and V is TRBV20-1; possible D gene TRBD1, 5 bases. V was pared by 6 bases and J by 2 bases, with 7 bases between. CDR3 length: 11 residues. Germline-derived CDR1 and CDR2 are DFQATT and SNEGSKA (reference sequence). The CDR3 coding sequence is TGCAGTGCGTGGGACAACACTGAAGCTTTCTTT. It translates to CSAWDNTEAFF.

This clonotype occurred a few times. The V gene is TRBV9, the J gene TRBJ1-5; D is possibly TRBD1 (6 bases). The length of the CDR3 is 15 residues. In germline, CDR1 is SGDLS, CDR2 YYNGEE. The V gene lost 4 bases and the J gene lost 4 bases, with 15 bases spanning the gap. The CDR3 region has the DNA TGTGCCAGCAGCCCGGGGACATCTGGGAATCAGCCCCAGCATTTT. Translating it yields CASSPGTSGNQPQHF.

V and J are TRBV27 and TRBJ2-3; TRBD1 matches 12 bases. CDR1 and CDR2 (germline): MNHEY, SMNVEV (reference sequence). This CDR3 comprises 17 residues. The junction had 11 bases not matched to a gene; V was cut back by 7 bases and J by 3 bases. Here the CDR3 DNA reads TGTGCCAGCATTCAGCTCGGGGACAGGGGGCTAACAGATACGCAGTATTTT. This encodes CASIQLGDRGLTDTQYF.

This clonotype has more than one count but fewer than ten. This chain connects TRBV24-1 to TRBJ2-1; D unclear. The CDR3 has 12 amino acids. Germline loops: CDR1 KGHDR, CDR2 SFDVKD. With 4 bases removed from V and 3 bases from J, the gap between germline ends came to 3 bases. The CDR3 spells CATSDLYNEQFF. CDR3 nucleotides: TGTGCCACCAGTGACCTCTACAATGAGCAGTTCTTC.

V gene TRBV11-2 combines with J gene TRBJ2-1; D perhaps matches TRBD2 (5 bases). The CDR3 contains 12 residues. Germline V gene lookup returns CDR1 SGHAT and CDR2 FQNNGV. The V end lost 7 bases, the J end lost 6 bases, and 10 bases lay between the germline ends. Here the CDR3 DNA reads TGTGCCAGCACACGGAGGTTCAATGAGCAGTTCTTC. This codes for CASTRRFNEQFF.

The chain has TRBV12-3 or TRBV12-4 and TRBJ2-4, with D perhaps assigned TRBD1 or TRBD2 (5 bases each). Trimming took off 6 bases at V and 0 bases at J, with 9 bases between the two ends. This CDR3 has 14 amino acids. This CDR3 reads CASSPGTAKNIQYF. CDR3 sequence (DNA): TGTGCCAGCAGCCCCGGGACAGCCAAAAACATTCAGTACTTC.

This clonotype showed up just a few times. The V and J genes are TRBV20-1 and TRBJ1-2; D is possibly TRBD1 (6 bases). The V gene's germline CDR1 is DFQATT and CDR2 SNEGSKA (reference sequence). CDR3 length: 15 amino acids. The germline V and J ends were trimmed by 5 bases and 5 bases, with 21 bases remaining between them. The CDR3 reads CSAGGARQGTYGYTF. The DNA of the CDR3 is TGCAGTGCTGGGGGGGCGCGGCAGGGAACATATGGCTACACCTTC.

This clonotype was seen more than once but under ten times. CDR3 in DNA: TGCAGTGCTAGAGGATGGGGGCTCTACGAGCAGTACTTC. Amino acids: CSARGWGLYEQYF. This rearrangement joins TRBV20-1 to TRBJ2-7; tentative D call: TRBD1 (6 bases). Deletions cut 1 base from V and 3 bases from J, with 10 bases between. This CDR3 spans 13 amino acids. The germline CDR1 and CDR2 sequences are DFQATT and SNEGSKA (reference sequence).

This chain uses TRBV6-1 with TRBJ2-3; TRBD2 agrees at 9 bases. The germline CDR1 and CDR2 sequences are MNHNS and SASEGT. With 6 bases clipped from V and 2 bases from J, the junction kept 9 bases outside the gene matches. The CDR3 loop spans 16 amino acids. This CDR3 is CASSLSTSGATDTQYF. The CDR3 coding sequence is TGTGCCAGCAGCCTTTCGACTAGCGGAGCCACAGATACGCAGTATTTT.

This clonotype was counted a few times. The rearrangement joins TRBV5-6 to TRBJ2-3; D perhaps matches TRBD1 (5 bases). The CDR3 is 12 amino acids. V lost 3 bases, J lost 4 bases, and 6 bases lay in between. CDR1 SGHDT and CDR2 YYEEEE come from the germline V gene. The CDR3 DNA follows: TGTGCCAGCAGCTGGGGCCCAGATACGCAGTATTTT. It translates to CASSWGPDTQYF.